Listed below are T cell receptor beta chains from one sample, sequenced in a study of OX40 agonist ivuxolimab in advanced cancers. Generated by immunoSEQ multiplex PCR, the TCRdb table keeps only in-frame clones and is missing some. The repertoire holds approximately 17,000 clones, with approximately 85% as singletons. The sample was CD4+ or CD8+ T cells sorted from blood, taken in a trial of the OX40 agonist ivuxolimab. The receptors derive from an adult with an advanced solid tumor such as melanoma, head and neck, liver or kidney cancer. CDR3s include the opening cysteine and the closing phenylalanine or tryptophan. D genes are given only for firm matches. Where a row states a size, it is once, few, many or the class of an expanded clone; other rows omit it.

TRBV4-1	-	TRBJ2-7	many	TGCGCCAGCAGCCAAGGACAGGGAGGGACCTACGAGCAGTACTTC	CASSQGQGGTYEQYF
TRBV19	TRBD1	TRBJ2-1	once	TGTGCCAGTAGTCTCGGGACAGTTACGGGTGAGCAGTTCTTC	CASSLGTVTGEQFF
TRBV7-6	TRBD2	TRBJ2-7	-	TGTGCCAGCAGCTTAGCGCCCAGGGAGGGCCACGAGCAGTACTTC	CASSLAPREGHEQYF
TRBV7-8	TRBD1	TRBJ1-1	-	TGTGCCAGCAGCTTACAGGGGGCATGGACTGAAGCTTTCTTT	CASSLQGAWTEAFF
TRBV11-2	-	TRBJ2-5	few	TGTGCCAGCACCTTTCACGGGGGCGAAGAGACCCAGTACTTC	CASTFHGGEETQYF
TRBV5-1	TRBD1	TRBJ2-3	medium-sized	TGCGCCAGCAGCTACGGGACAGGCACAGATACGCAGTATTTT	CASSYGTGTDTQYF
TRBV9	TRBD2	TRBJ2-7	-	TGTGCCAGCAGCGTGGGTAGCGGGACAATCGAGCAGTACTTC	CASSVGSGTIEQYF
TRBV7-9	-	TRBJ2-5	-	TGTGCCAGCAGCTTCCTAGTCACTAGGGCTGAAGAGACCCAGTACTTC	CASSFLVTRAEETQYF
TRBV7-9	-	TRBJ1-2	-	TGTGCCAGCAGCGCGACAACTAACTATGGCTACACCTTC	CASSATTNYGYTF
TRBV2	TRBD1	TRBJ2-1	-	TGTGCCAGCAGTGATTTGGAACCGGGACAGGGGGCGCGTGAGCAGTTCTTC	CASSDLEPGQGAREQFF
TRBV5-1	-	TRBJ1-2	-	TGCGCCAGCCAACCCTGGGGCTCTACCACAAACTATGGCTACACCTTC	CASQPWGSTTNYGYTF
TRBV30	TRBD1	TRBJ2-7	-	TGTGCCTGGAGTTCCAGGGGGCACGAGCAGTACTTC	CAWSSRGHEQYF
TRBV4-1	-	TRBJ2-3	-	TGCGCCAGCAGCTCCCCAAAGGGTAGCACAGATACGCAGTATTTT	CASSSPKGSTDTQYF
TRBV5-6	-	TRBJ2-1	-	TGTGCCAGCGATAGCGCCGCGGGGTACAATGAGCAGTTCTTC	CASDSAAGYNEQFF
TRBV9	-	TRBJ1-1	-	TGTGCCAGCAGCGTAAGTGGTGGAGGGACTGAAGCTTTCTTT	CASSVSGGGTEAFF
TRBV7-2	-	TRBJ1-1	-	TGTGCCAGCAGCTTAGCCGCGGGAACAGACACTGAAGCTTTCTTT	CASSLAAGTDTEAFF
TRBV19	-	TRBJ2-3	-	TGTGCCAGTACAACCGGGACAACTAGCACAGATACGCAGTATTTT	CASTTGTTSTDTQYF
TRBV5-8	-	TRBJ1-6	-	TGTGCCAGCAGCTTCCGGGGGGTTAATTCACCCCTCCACTTT	CASSFRGVNSPLHF